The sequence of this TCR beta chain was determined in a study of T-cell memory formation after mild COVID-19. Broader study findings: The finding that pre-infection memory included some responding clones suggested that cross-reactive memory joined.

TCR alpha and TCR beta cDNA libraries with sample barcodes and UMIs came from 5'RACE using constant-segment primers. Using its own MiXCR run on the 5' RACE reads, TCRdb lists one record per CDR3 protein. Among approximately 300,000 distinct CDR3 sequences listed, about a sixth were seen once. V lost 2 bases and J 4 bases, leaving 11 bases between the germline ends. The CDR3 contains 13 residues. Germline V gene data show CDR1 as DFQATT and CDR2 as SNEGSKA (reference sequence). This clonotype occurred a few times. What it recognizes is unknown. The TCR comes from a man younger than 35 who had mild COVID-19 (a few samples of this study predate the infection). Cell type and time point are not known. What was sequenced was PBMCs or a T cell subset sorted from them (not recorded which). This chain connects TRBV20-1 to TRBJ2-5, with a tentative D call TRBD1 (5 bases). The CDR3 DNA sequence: TGCAGTGCTAGAAGGCAGGGAACAGAGACCCAGTACTTC. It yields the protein CSARRQGTETQYF.